A single T cell receptor (beta chain) is shown here with its context. V was clipped by 3 bases and J by 4 bases; unmatched bases: 5. CDR3 size: 15 residues. CDR1 SGHDT and CDR2 YYEEEE come from the germline V gene. Template for every sorted-subset replicate PCR totaled approximately 0.2 ug DNA, 25,000 to 30,000 T cell genomes. Repertoires were generated with immunoSEQ multiplex PCR, while TCRdb's copy carries only in-frame clones and drops some. There are about 710,000 clones in the sample; less than 80% occur only once, and around 2% lies in the top ten. Only Caucasian adults living in Nashville, Tennessee served as donors. This record belongs to a study of shared clonotypes between healthy human individuals.

The clonotype comes from a woman in her 30s in good health. The sample was memory CD4+ T cells sorted from blood. Sample subset: CD45RA-negative fraction. This rearrangement joins TRBV5-6 to TRBJ2-3; 10 nucleotides agree with TRBD1. The CDR3 sequence: CASSSRDRGADTQYF. The CDR3 region has the DNA TGTGCCAGCAGCTCCCGGGACAGGGGTGCAGATACGCAGTATTTT. Complete variable domain (other parts from reference TRBV5-6 and TRBJ2-3): DAGVTQSPTHLIKTRGQQVTLRCSPKSGHDTVSWYQQALGQGPQFIFQYYEEEERQRGNFPDRFSGHQFPNYSSELNVNALLLGDSALYLCASSSRDRGADTQYFGPGTRLTVL.